This TCR beta chain was observed in a study of CD4 T cells in relation to SARS-CoV-2 and coronaviruses. This clone was counted a few times. Its antigen is unknown. The protocol was immunoSEQ multiplex PCR, while the TCRdb copy is restricted to in-frame clones and leaves out a portion. The table has tens of thousands of clones, more than 75% seen once. The V gene end was trimmed by 6 bases and the J gene end by 5 bases; junction bases not matched to a gene: 9. Germline CDR1 is SNHLY and CDR2 is FYNNEI. This CDR3 has 14 residues. Naive or memory CD4+ cells were cultured 1:1 with T cell-depleted PBMCs plus CEF.

Source material: memory CD4+ T cells from PBMCs, cultured in vitro. The sequence came from an adult with COVID-19. The chain uses TRBV2 and TRBJ1-2, with TRBD1 matching over 7 bases. The CDR3 is CASSELGTDYGYTF. The CDR3 nucleotides read TGTGCCAGCAGCGAGCTAGGGACAGATTATGGCTACACCTTC. Drawing the rest from reference TRBV2 and TRBJ1-2, the complete variable domain is EPEVTQTPSHQVTQMGQEVILRCVPISNHLYFYWYRQILGQKVEFLVSFYNNEISEKSEIFDDQFSVERPDGSNFTLKIRSTKLEDSAMYFCASSELGTDYGYTFGSGTRLTVV.